The 23 T cell receptor beta chains below all came from one sample that was sequenced in a study of blood T cells in healthy people across ages. It was with a sample-barcoded 5' primer and a J-beta primer mix that a second PCR of about 7 to 12 cycles was run. Via MiXCR, TCRdb re-called the 5' RACE reads, giving one row per CDR3 protein. The sample carries around 400,000 distinct CDR3 sequences, 52% recorded once. The sample consisted of blood. Source of these receptors: a man in his sixties in good health.

The chain has TRBV7-9 and TRBJ2-7; 8 nucleotides align to TRBD1. After removal of 4 bases from V and 4 bases from J, the junction contained 9 bases not matched to a gene. Germline assignment: CDR1 SEHNR and CDR2 FQNEAQ (reference sequence). This CDR3 has 15 amino acids. CDR3 protein: CASSSSTTGVYEQYF. CDR3 nucleotides: TGTGCCAGCAGCTCGTCCACGACAGGGGTGTACGAGCAGTACTTC.

This clonotype has a handful of counts. This chain links TRBV3-1 with TRBJ2-1; 7 bases fit TRBD2. The CDR3 sequence is 14 residues long. Trimming removed 1 base from V and 7 bases from J; junction bases left unmatched: 4. Germline lookup yields CDR1 LGHDT and CDR2 YNNKEL (reference sequence). The CDR3 region has the DNA TGTGCCAGCAGCCAAGGTTACGGGAGGAATGAGCAGTTCTTC. This sequence encodes CASSQGYGRNEQFF.

The rearrangement links TRBV6-2 or TRBV6-3 to TRBJ1-2, with 7 bases matching TRBD1. CDR1 is MNHEY and CDR2 is SVGEGT in the germline V gene. This CDR3 comprises 14 residues. V lost 5 bases to trimming and J lost 2 bases; unmatched junction nucleotides: 5. The CDR3 sequence is CASSPPDRNYGYTF. The CDR3 DNA follows: TGTGCCAGCAGTCCGCCGGACAGGAACTATGGCTACACCTTC.

The chain recombines TRBV20-1 with TRBJ1-2; 8 bases match TRBD1. CDR1 is DFQATT, CDR2 SNEGSKA, per germline (reference sequence). The CDR3 has 15 residues. J lost 8 bases, V lost 3 bases, and 14 bases had no gene match. CDR3 protein: CSASPIGTGLGGYTF. DNA of the CDR3: TGCAGTGCTAGCCCTATCGGGACAGGCCTCGGAGGCTACACCTTC.

V gene TRBV30 combines with J gene TRBJ2-2, with no clear D. This CDR3 has 11 residues. Germline V CDR1 and CDR2: GTSNPN, SVGIG (reference sequence). V dropped 1 base and J dropped 7 bases, with 4 bases sitting between them. The CDR3 bases are TGTGCCTGGAGTGAAAGCGGGGAGCTGTTTTTT. Translating gives CAWSESGELFF. Full variable domain (outside the CDR3, taken from reference TRBV30 and TRBJ2-2): SQTIHQWPATLVQPVGSPLSLECTVEGTSNPNLYWYRQAAGRGLQLLFYSVGIGQISSEVPQNLSASRPQDRQFILSSKKLLLSDSGFYLCAWSESGELFFGEGSRLTVL.

J is TRBJ2-7 and V is TRBV7-9; unclear D gene. The end of the DNA is better explained by TRBJ2-4, so the J call may be wrong. Germline V lookup: CDR1 SEHNR, CDR2 FQNEAQ (reference sequence). This CDR3 contains 12 residues. CDR3 in amino acids: CASSLAQNIQYF. CDR3 nucleotide sequence: TGTGCCAGCAGCTTAGCTCAGAACATTCAGTACTTC.

The V call is TRBV20-1, the J call TRBJ2-3; 11 bases fit TRBD2. Germline CDR1 is DFQATT and CDR2 is SNEGSKA (reference sequence). This CDR3 contains 13 residues. V shed 6 bases, J shed 7 bases, and the junction held 6 bases outside the gene matches. As DNA, the CDR3 is TGCAGTGCCCATGGGACTAGCGGCTATACGCAGTATTTT. As protein: CSAHGTSGYTQYF.

This clonotype occurred many times. This chain uses TRBV9 with TRBJ2-1, with D possibly matching TRBD1 (6 bases). The CDR3 contains 15 residues. The germline CDR1 and CDR2 sequences are SGDLS and YYNGEE. The V and J ends lost 4 bases and 8 bases respectively, with 19 bases between them. The CDR3 protein is CASSPQGTKTDEQFF. CDR3 DNA sequence: TGTGCCAGCAGCCCCCAGGGGACCAAGACGGATGAGCAGTTCTTC.

This clonotype was counted ten times or more. The rearrangement uses TRBV28 and TRBJ2-7, with D uncertain. CDR1 is MDHEN and CDR2 is SYDVKM in the germline V gene. Trimming took off 4 bases at V and 3 bases at J, with 7 bases between the two ends. This CDR3 spans 12 amino acids. CDR3 nucleotide sequence: TGTGCCAGCAGTTGGGTCGGCTACGAGCAGTACTTC. Translated: CASSWVGYEQYF.

This sequence joins TRBV5-1 and TRBJ2-1; TRBD2 matches at 9 bases. V lost 3 bases, J lost 2 bases, and 9 bases stayed unmatched. This CDR3 region has 17 residues. CDR1 is SGHRS, CDR2 YFSETQ, per germline. DNA for the CDR3: TGCGCCAGCAGCTGGAGAGCCCTAGCGGGGCCCTACAATGAGCAGTTCTTC. Its translation: CASSWRALAGPYNEQFF.

This clonotype has more than one count but fewer than ten. A much larger clone differs by one base, so this may be a read error. DNA for the CDR3: TGCAGTGCTAGAGACCCCAGGACTAGCGTCTACAATGAGCAGTACTTC. Its protein product is CSARDPRTSVYNEQYF. The V call is TRBV20-1, the J call TRBJ2-7, with TRBD2 identical over 9 bases. The germline CDR1 and CDR2 sequences are DFQATT and SNEGSKA (reference sequence). J was trimmed by 7 bases and V by 0 bases; bases with no gene match: 13. The CDR3 has 16 residues.

The chain recombines TRBV5-1 with TRBJ2-6; D perhaps matches TRBD1 (6 bases). Germline CDR1 reads SGHRS; CDR2 reads YFSETQ. V was pared by 1 base and J by 1 base, with 15 bases between. The CDR3 loop spans 18 amino acids. As DNA, the CDR3 is TGCGCCAGCAGCTTGAGGGGCAGGGGCGCTTCTGGGGCCAACGTCCTGACTTTC. The encoded protein is CASSLRGRGASGANVLTF. Looking up the rest from reference TRBV5-1 and TRBJ2-6 gives the full variable domain: KAGVTQTPRYLIKTRGQQVTLSCSPISGHRSVSWYQQTPGQGLQFLFEYFSETQRNKGNFPGRFSGRQFSNSRSEMNVSTLELGDSALYLCASSLRGRGASGANVLTFGAGSRLTVL.

This clonotype was seen only a few times. The rearrangement uses TRBV20-1 and TRBJ2-5; a weak D match, TRBD2 (5 bases). The CDR3 consists of 14 residues. Trimming stripped 7 bases from V and 5 bases from J, with 20 bases between. CDR1 and CDR2 (germline): DFQATT, SNEGSKA (reference sequence). The CDR3 spells CSGRGVGPRETQYF. CDR3 nucleotides: TGCAGTGGACGGGGAGTAGGACCTCGGGAGACCCAGTACTTC.

This chain links TRBV4-3 with TRBJ1-2; D perhaps matches TRBD1 (5 bases). Germline V gene lookup returns CDR1 LGHNA and CDR2 YSLEER. V was clipped by 0 bases and J by 4 bases, with 12 bases between them. The CDR3 has 15 residues. The CDR3 region has the DNA TGCGCCAGCAGCCAAGAGTCAGGGTATAGCTATGGCTACACCTTC. Amino acids: CASSQESGYSYGYTF.

The chain joins TRBV30 to TRBJ1-2, with D unresolved. The CDR3 is 14 amino acids. Between the trimmed V and J ends, which lost 4 bases and 1 base, there was a span of 13 bases. The germline V gene encodes CDR1 GTSNPN and CDR2 SVGIG (reference sequence). CDR3 bases: TGTGCCTGGACTGAGACAACCCTTAACTATGGCTACACCTTC. Protein product: CAWTETTLNYGYTF.

A word on this clonotype: Mismatch with germline at one junction end may stem from a read error. The V call is TRBV4-2, the J call TRBJ2-3; the match to TRBD2 covers 9 bases. The CDR3 length is 17 residues. The V gene's germline CDR1 is LGHNA and CDR2 YNFKEQ. CDR3 sequence reads: CTSSQDRAGGALDTQYF. As DNA, the CDR3 is TGTACCAGCAGCCAAGATCGCGCGGGAGGGGCTTTGGATACGCAGTATTTT.

This clonotype was seen a handful of times. The gene calls are TRBV30 and TRBJ2-5; TRBD1 might be the D (5 bases). The CDR3 totals 12 residues. V shed 2 bases and J shed 5 bases, with 9 bases lying between them. Per the germline V gene, CDR1 is GTSNPN and CDR2 is SVGIG (reference sequence). The CDR3 loop is CAWSRQPETQYF. The CDR3 region has the DNA TGTGCCTGGAGTCGACAGCCGGAGACCCAGTACTTC.

This clonotype was observed a few times. The chain employs TRBV29-1 and TRBJ2-7; 7 nucleotides match TRBD2. The CDR3 covers 11 residues. V trimming: 7 bases; J trimming: 7 bases; junction bases outside the gene matches: 7. The germline V gene has CDR1 SQVTM and CDR2 ANQGSEA. CDR3 residues: CSAETSIEQYF. CDR3 coding DNA: TGCAGCGCCGAGACTAGCATTGAGCAGTACTTC.

A word on this clonotype: A read error may produce the germline difference seen at one junction end. The J gene is TRBJ1-1, the V gene TRBV7-9, with D maybe TRBD1 (6 bases). Germline assignment: CDR1 SEHNR and CDR2 FQNEAQ (reference sequence). CDR3 length: 14 residues. CDR3 protein: CASSLAAGATEAFF. CDR3 bases: TGTGCCAGCAGCCTAGCGGCGGGGGCCACTGAAGCTTTCTTT.

The chain recombines TRBV6-1 with TRBJ2-7; either TRBD1 or TRBD2 may supply D (6 bases each). The CDR3 is made up of 15 amino acids. CDR1 MNHNS and CDR2 SASEGT come from the germline V gene. V lost 6 bases and J lost 2, with 17 bases in between. CDR3 bases: TGTGCCAGCAGCTCGCACGGGGGCAGTACCTACGAGCAGTACTTC. Translating gives CASSSHGGSTYEQYF.

This clonotype appeared once. V and J are TRBV20-1 and TRBJ2-5; D uncertain. This CDR3 has 13 residues. Germline V lookup: CDR1 DFQATT, CDR2 SNEGSKA (reference sequence). V was trimmed by 1 base and J by 1 base, leaving 7 bases between them. The CDR3 protein is CSARVVLQETQYF. The CDR3 DNA sequence: TGCAGTGCTAGAGTTGTCCTCCAAGAGACCCAGTACTTC.

The rearrangement uses TRBV5-6 and TRBJ2-6; D unresolved. The CDR3 is made up of 14 amino acids. Trimming cost V 5 bases and J 2 bases, with 8 bases left between them. Germline V gene data show CDR1 as SGHDT and CDR2 as YYEEEE. The CDR3 loop reads CASREDTGANVLTF. CDR3 DNA sequence: TGTGCCAGCAGAGAAGACACTGGGGCCAACGTCCTGACTTTC.

The chain joins TRBV20-1 to TRBJ2-1; TRBD2 aligns across 14 bases. The CDR3 totals 15 residues. CDR1 and CDR2 from the germline V gene are DFQATT and SNEGSKA (reference sequence). J gave up 6 bases and V 1 base, and 2 bases lay outside the gene matches. The CDR3 region is CSARGTSGRTNEQFF. The CDR3 nucleotides are TGCAGTGCTAGAGGGACTAGCGGGAGGACCAATGAGCAGTTCTTC.